This T cell receptor (beta chain) was identified in a study of early T cells in non-severe SARS-CoV-2 infection. Background on the study: From unsorted whole blood, bulk RNA was sequenced, and the chains remained unpaired.

At least ten counts were recorded for this clonotype. Germline lookup yields CDR1 MNHEY and CDR2 SVGEGT. V lost 6 bases, J lost 1 base, and 12 bases lay in between. The CDR3 is 14 residues long. One entry per CDR3 protein results from TCRdb running MiXCR on the 5' RACE reads. The data show some 27,000 distinct CDR3 sequences, with 5.6% seen just once and around 26% held by the top ten. The gene calls are TRBV6-2 or TRBV6-3 and TRBJ1-1; D ambiguous. The receptor's source is an adult who was a healthcare worker with PCR-confirmed SARS-CoV-2 infection or an uninfected control (not recorded which). The material sequenced was whole blood. In DNA form, the CDR3 reads TGTGCCAGCAGACCGCTAGCCGGGAACACTGAAGCTTTCTTT. As protein: CASRPLAGNTEAFF.